This TCR beta chain was recovered during a study of blood T cell repertoires in COVID-19. Libraries were prepared by immunoSEQ multiplex PCR; TCRdb keeps only in-frame clonotypes and omits some of them. This sample has over 450,000 clones; about 91% occur once, and the top ten carry roughly 0.9%. CDR1 and CDR2 (germline): SGHDT, YYEEEE. The length of the CDR3 is 16 residues. After removal of 3 bases from V and 5 bases from J, the junction contained 8 bases not matched to a gene. The J gene is TRBJ2-5, the V gene TRBV5-6; TRBD2 matches 12 bases. This TCR was sampled from a man aged 18 to 35 with COVID-19, enrolled during active disease. Sequenced input: peripheral blood. The CDR3 nucleotides read TGTGCCAGCAGCTACCGACTAGCGGGAGAATCGGAGACCCAGTACTTC. Translated: CASSYRLAGESETQYF.